This T cell receptor (beta chain) was found in a study of molecular identifiers for immune sequencing clone quantification. On the study more broadly: In replicates, RNA taken from 20,000 or 100,000 naive CD8 cells was divided five ways, and four portions underwent sequencing.

It was with previously described methods and listed TCR primers that bulk TCR libraries were made. TCRdb ran MiXCR on the PCR reads and lists one entry per CDR3 protein. The table has approximately 630,000 distinct CDR3 sequences, about 25% seen once. This clonotype appeared many times. The specimen was naive CD8+ T cells from blood, with Jurkat cell RNA spiked in. The subset denotes: FACS-sorted CD8+CD4-CCR7+CD45RA+ naive T cells. The source of this sequence is a human donor in good health. Some libraries in this study had Jurkat cell RNA spiked in.

Here the CDR3 DNA reads TGCAGCAGTGCTAGTGTTTGGGGGGGTACGCAGTATTTT. Translating it yields CSSASVWGGTQYF. J is TRBJ2-3 and V is TRBV20-1; TRBD2 aligns across 7 bases. Germline CDR1 DFQATT, CDR2 SNEGSKA (reference sequence). The CDR3 sequence is 13 residues long.